The clone carrying this T cell receptor (beta chain) was recorded at least ten times. As yet, its antigen is unknown. V gave up 2 bases and J gave up 2 bases, with 10 bases separating them. From germline, CDR1 is DFQATT and CDR2 SNEGSKA (reference sequence). The CDR3 consists of 13 residues. Constant-region reverse primers amplified full-length variable regions, followed by semi-nested Nested Universal Primer A PCR. TCRdb processed the 5' RACE reads anew with MiXCR; each CDR3 protein has one entry. The sample gives 50,000 to 65,000 distinct CDR3 sequences, less than 25% of which show up once; 3.2% is in the top ten. Study-level points and caveats: In terms of TCR gene usage, tumor memory CD4+ T cells clustered together with blood and lymph node memory CD4+ cells, as well as with lymph node naive CD4+ cells.

Treg sorting used a CD4+CD25+CD127-/low gate. Sequenced input: tumor-infiltrating Tregs sorted from the breast tumor. The chain has TRBV20-1 and TRBJ2-7; D is ambiguous. This receptor was taken from a female donor with breast cancer. CDR3 nucleotides: TGCAGTGCTAGATCCAGGCCCACCTACGAGCAGTACTTC. Translated, it gives CSARSRPTYEQYF.